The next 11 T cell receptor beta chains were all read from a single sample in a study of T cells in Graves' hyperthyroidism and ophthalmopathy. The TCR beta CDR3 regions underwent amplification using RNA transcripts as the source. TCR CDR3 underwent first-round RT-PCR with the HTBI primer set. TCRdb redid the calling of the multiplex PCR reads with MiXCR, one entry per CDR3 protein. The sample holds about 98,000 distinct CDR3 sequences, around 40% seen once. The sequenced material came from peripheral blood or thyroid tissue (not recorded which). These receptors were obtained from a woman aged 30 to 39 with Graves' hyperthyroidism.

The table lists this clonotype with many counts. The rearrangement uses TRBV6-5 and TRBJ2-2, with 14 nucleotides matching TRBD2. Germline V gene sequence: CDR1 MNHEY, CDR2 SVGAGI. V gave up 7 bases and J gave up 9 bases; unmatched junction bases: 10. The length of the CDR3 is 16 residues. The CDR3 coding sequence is TGTGCCAGCACCCGACGGACTAGCGGGGGGCACCGGGAGCTGTTTTTT. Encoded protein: CASTRRTSGGHRELFF.

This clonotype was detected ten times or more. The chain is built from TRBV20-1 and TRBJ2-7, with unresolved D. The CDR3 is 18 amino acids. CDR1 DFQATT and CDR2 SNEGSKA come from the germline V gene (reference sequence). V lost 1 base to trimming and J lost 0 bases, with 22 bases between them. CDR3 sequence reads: CSARGLGLGKRSSYEQYF. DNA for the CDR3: TGCAGTGCTAGAGGACTGGGTTTGGGGAAGAGGAGCTCCTACGAGCAGTACTTC.

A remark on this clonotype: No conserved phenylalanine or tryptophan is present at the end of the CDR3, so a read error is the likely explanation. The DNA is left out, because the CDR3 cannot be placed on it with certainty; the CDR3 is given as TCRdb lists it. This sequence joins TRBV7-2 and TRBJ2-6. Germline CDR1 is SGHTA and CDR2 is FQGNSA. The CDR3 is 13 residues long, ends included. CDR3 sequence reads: CASGSTGANVLVL.

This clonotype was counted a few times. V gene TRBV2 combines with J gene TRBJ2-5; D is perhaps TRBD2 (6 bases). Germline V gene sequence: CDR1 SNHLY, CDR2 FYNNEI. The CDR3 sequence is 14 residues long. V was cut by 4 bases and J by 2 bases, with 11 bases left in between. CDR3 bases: TGTGCCAGCAGTGTGGACGGGAGTCAAGAGACCCAGTACTTC. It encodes CASSVDGSQETQYF.

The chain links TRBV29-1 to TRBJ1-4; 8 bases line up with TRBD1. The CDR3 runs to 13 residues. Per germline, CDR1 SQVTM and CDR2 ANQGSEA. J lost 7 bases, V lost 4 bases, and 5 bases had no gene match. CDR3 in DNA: TGCAGCGTTGGTTGGCAGGGGGCTGAAAAACTGTTTTTT. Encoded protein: CSVGWQGAEKLFF. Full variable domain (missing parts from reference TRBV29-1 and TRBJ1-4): SAVISQKPSRDICQRGTSLTIQCQVDSQVTMMFWYRQQPGQSLTLIATANQGSEATYESGFVIDKFPISRPNLTFSTLTVSNMSPEDSSIYLCSVGWQGAEKLFFGSGTQLSVL.

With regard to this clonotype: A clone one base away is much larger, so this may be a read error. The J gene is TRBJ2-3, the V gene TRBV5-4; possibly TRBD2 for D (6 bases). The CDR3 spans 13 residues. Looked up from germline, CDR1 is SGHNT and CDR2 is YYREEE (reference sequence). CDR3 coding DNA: TGTGCCAACAGCTTGGAGGGGACAGATACGCAGTATTTT. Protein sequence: CANSLEGTDTQYF.

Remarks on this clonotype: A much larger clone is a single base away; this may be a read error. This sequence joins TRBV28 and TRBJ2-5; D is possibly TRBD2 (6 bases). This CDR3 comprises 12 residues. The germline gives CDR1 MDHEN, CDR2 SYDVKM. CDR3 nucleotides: TGTGCCTGCAGTGGGGGGTGGGAGACCCAGTACTTC. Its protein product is CACSGGWETQYF.

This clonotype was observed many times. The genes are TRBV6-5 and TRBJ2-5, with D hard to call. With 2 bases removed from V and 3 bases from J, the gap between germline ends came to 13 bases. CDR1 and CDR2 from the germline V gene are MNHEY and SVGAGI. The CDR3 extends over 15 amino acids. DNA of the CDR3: TGTGCCAGCAGTTACCCTATGGACGCCAAAGAGACCCAGTACTTC. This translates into CASSYPMDAKETQYF.

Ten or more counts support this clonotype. CDR3 sequence (DNA): TGCGCCAGCATCGGGGCGACTGAAGCTTTCTTT. This gives the protein CASIGATEAFF. The chain combines TRBV5-1 with TRBJ1-1; D possibly corresponds to TRBD1 (5 bases). Germline V lookup: CDR1 SGHRS, CDR2 YFSETQ. The V end lost 6 bases, the J end lost 5 bases, and 8 bases lay between the germline ends. The CDR3 has 11 amino acids.

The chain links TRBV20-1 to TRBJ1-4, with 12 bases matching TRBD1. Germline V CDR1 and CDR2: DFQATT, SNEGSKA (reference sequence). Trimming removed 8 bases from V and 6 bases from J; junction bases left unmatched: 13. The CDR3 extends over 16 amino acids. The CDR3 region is CSSKGGQGAFYEKLFF. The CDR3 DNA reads TGCAGTTCGAAGGGGGGACAGGGGGCGTTTTATGAAAAACTGTTTTTT.

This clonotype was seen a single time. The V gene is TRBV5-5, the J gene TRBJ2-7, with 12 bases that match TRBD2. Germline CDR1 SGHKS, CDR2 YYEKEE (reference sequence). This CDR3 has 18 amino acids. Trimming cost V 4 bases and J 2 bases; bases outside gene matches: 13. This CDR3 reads CASSVAPGTSGPTYEQYF. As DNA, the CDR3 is TGTGCCAGCAGCGTTGCCCCCGGGACTAGCGGGCCGACCTACGAGCAGTACTTC.